A selection of T cell receptor beta chains follows, all from one sample in a study of HIV-infected children after antiretroviral therapy interruption. TCRdb re-analysed the 3' RACE reads in MiXCR, keeping a single row per CDR3 protein. Seen here are about 89,000 distinct CDR3 sequences, 6% to 8.5% observed once, and the top ten hold 0.9% to 1.4%. The sequenced sample was CD45RA+ CD4+ T cells from PBMCs, pooled from several time points, obtained from a donor given antiretroviral therapy, either interrupted or continuous. These receptors were taken from a pool of human donors with HIV. Each CDR3 is given with its conserved first and last residue. D genes are given only for firm matches. A row's size may be missing; if present it is once, few, many or a size class.

D,V,J,size,DNA,CDR3
-,TRBV3-1,TRBJ1-3,-,TGTGCCAGCAGTCAAGGGAGCTCTGCAGGAAACACCATATATTTT,CASSQGSSAGNTIYF
-,TRBV7-2,TRBJ2-5,-,TGTGCCAGCAGCTCAAGGGCAGGCCCAGAGACCCAGTACTTC,CASSSRAGPETQYF
-,TRBV7-8,TRBJ1-3,many,TGTGCCAGCAGCTTGGACAGCTCTGGAAACACCATATATTTT,CASSLDSSGNTIYF
TRBD1,TRBV7-3,TRBJ1-6,many,TGTGCCAGCAGCTCTGGACAGGGCCATGGTTCACCCCTCCACTTT,CASSSGQGHGSPLHF
-,TRBV11-2,TRBJ2-7,many,TGTGCCAGCAGCGGCCTCCGCGGATTCTCCTACGAGCAGTACTTC,CASSGLRGFSYEQYF
-,TRBV24-1,TRBJ2-2,-,TGTGCCACCAGTGACACAGGGAGGAACACCGGGGAGCTGTTTTTT,CATSDTGRNTGELFF
-,TRBV12-3/TRBV12-4,TRBJ1-2,many,TGTGCCAGCAGTTCAGTAGGGGCAGACTATGGCTACACCTTC,CASSSVGADYGYTF
TRBD1,TRBV6-1,TRBJ2-3,many,TGTGCCAGCAGTGAAGCGGGACAGGCCGGCACAGATACGCAGTATTTT,CASSEAGQAGTDTQYF
TRBD1,TRBV30,TRBJ1-1,many,TGTGCCTGGACGTCAGGGGGCTGGATTACATTT,CAWTSGGWITF
TRBD2,TRBV20-1,TRBJ2-2,few,TGCAGTGCTCAGCCTCCGGGACTAGTGAGAGCCGGGGAGCTGTTTTTT,CSAQPPGLVRAGELFF
-,TRBV18,TRBJ2-3,many,TGTGCCAGCTCACCACCGGGGCCATCGGATACGCAGTATTTT,CASSPPGPSDTQYF
TRBD1,TRBV19,TRBJ2-1,many,TGTGCCAGTAGTATGCATCGGGACAGCTACAATGAGCAGTTCTTC,CASSMHRDSYNEQFF
-,TRBV9,TRBJ1-2,many,TGTGCCAGCAGCCTAGAGGACCGAAACTATGGCTACACCTTC,CASSLEDRNYGYTF
-,TRBV24-1,TRBJ2-7,-,TGTGCCACCAGTGATCCCAGGACAGCCTACGAGCAGTACTTC,CATSDPRTAYEQYF
TRBD1,TRBV12-3/TRBV12-4,TRBJ1-2,many,TGTGCCAGCAGCCTCCAGTTGGGACAGGGGGGTTACGGCTACACCTTC,CASSLQLGQGGYGYTF
-,TRBV19,TRBJ2-2,-,TGTGCCAGTAGTATCGGTCAGGCCGGGGAGCTGTTTTTT,CASSIGQAGELFF
-,TRBV3-1,TRBJ2-7,many,TGTGCCAGCAGCCACGGACACTCCTACGAGCAGTACTTC,CASSHGHSYEQYF
-,TRBV28,TRBJ2-7,many,TGTGCCAGCAGTTTTCCGGTCGGAGGCGAGCAGTACTTC,CASSFPVGGEQYF
TRBD2,TRBV12-3/TRBV12-4,TRBJ2-7,-,TGTGCCAGCAGTTTGGTACTAGCGGAGCCCCACGGGGAGCAGTACTTC,CASSLVLAEPHGEQYF
-,TRBV7-9,TRBJ2-4,many,TGTGCCAGCAGCTTCCAAAAAGGAAACATTCAGTACTTC,CASSFQKGNIQYF
-,TRBV12-3/TRBV12-4,TRBJ1-2,many,TGTGCCAGCAGCCAGGGGCCGAATCGGGGTGGCTACACCTTC,CASSQGPNRGGYTF
-,TRBV29-1,TRBJ2-1,-,TGCAGCGCCCCCAGTGGGCCTGAGATCCATGAGCAGTTCTTC,CSAPSGPEIHEQFF
-,TRBV2,TRBJ1-5,many,TGTGCCAGCAGTGAAGAGACCAAACAGCATTTT,CASSEETKQHF